This T cell receptor (beta chain) was captured in a study of blood T cell repertoires in COVID-19. At the level of the study: COVID-19 samples collected from the United States, Italy and Spain covered acute and convalescent phases. PBMCs, B-cell-depleted T cells, or T cells were the source of the cDNA or gDNA that made up the material.

Authors' data handling: Reference gene primer amplification gave estimated nucleated cell counts. Sequenced by immunoSEQ multiplex PCR; TCRdb stores in-frame clones only, minus some. V, J and clone size derive from that table, while D and trimming were established from the DNA sequence. Among 120,000 to 150,000 clones, approximately 85% were seen once, and the ten largest hold roughly 8%. A single count supports this clone. This CDR3 is 17 amino acids long. Trimming removed 0 bases from V and 7 bases from J; junction bases left unmatched: 9. Germline V CDR1 and CDR2: ENHRY, SYGVKD. Seattle cases were enrolled at active infection and followed longitudinally.

The source of this sequence is a woman aged 55-75 years with COVID-19, enrolled during active disease. The chain links TRBV10-3 to TRBJ2-3; the match to TRBD1 covers 11 bases. The sequenced material came from peripheral blood. The CDR3 bases are TGTGCCATCAGTGAGTCTCTAGGGACAGGGGGGCGGAATACGCAGTATTTT. This translates into CAISESLGTGGRNTQYF.